This is a list of T cell receptor beta chains from one sample in a study of cytomegalovirus exposure and HLA in healthy donors. The assay was immunoSEQ multiplex PCR, and TCRdb's table has in-frame clones only and misses some. The clone table shows 150,000 to 200,000 clones, with the ten largest holding 6.5%. Source material: PBMCs. The receptors were sampled from a man in his thirties or forties in good health and CMV-seronegative. The CDR3 runs from the conserved cysteine through the conserved F or W. The D gene is left open where the match is weak.

TRBD1	TRBV19	TRBJ1-6	CASSDRADNSPLHF	TGTGCCAGTAGTGACAGGGCGGATAATTCACCCCTCCACTTT
-	TRBV5-4	TRBJ1-4	CASSLEAGGGEKLFF	TGTGCCAGCAGCTTGGAGGCGGGCGGCGGTGAAAAACTGTTTTTT
TRBD2	TRBV18	TRBJ2-7	CASSPPGGAYEQYF	TGTGCCAGCTCACCACCGGGGGGGGCCTACGAGCAGTACTTC
TRBD1	TRBV5-8	TRBJ1-3	CASSLGQGGFFSGNTIYF	TGTGCCAGCAGCTTAGGACAGGGAGGGTTTTTCTCTGGAAACACCATATATTTT
TRBD1	TRBV7-9	TRBJ1-2	CASSLGGTGYGYTF	TGTGCCAGCAGCTTGGGGGGGACAGGCTATGGCTACACCTTC
-	TRBV5-4	TRBJ1-2	CASRGQWAEDGCTF	TGTGCCAGCAGGGGGCAGTGGGCAGAAGATGGCTGCACCTTC
TRBD1	TRBV7-9	TRBJ1-6	CASSSGTGLDSPLHF	TGTGCCAGCAGCTCTGGGACAGGTCTTGATTCACCCCTCCACTTT
-	TRBV6-1	TRBJ1-6	CASRYEGGSPLHF	TGTGCCAGCAGATACGAGGGTGGCTCACCCCTCCACTTT
TRBD1	TRBV4-3	TRBJ2-4	CASSQGQGMTQLLNIQYF	TGCGCCAGCAGCCAAGGACAGGGGATGACCCAATTACTGAACATTCAGTACTTC
-	TRBV5-1	TRBJ2-3	CASSLAVRERGTDTQYF	TGCGCCAGCAGCTTGGCCGTGCGGGAGAGGGGGACAGATACGCAGTATTTT
-	TRBV30	TRBJ1-1	CAWRGQGNTEAFF	TGTGCCTGGAGGGGGCAGGGAAATACTGAAGCTTTCTTT
-	TRBV5-8	TRBJ1-3	CASSPRGGNTIYF	TGTGCCAGCAGCCCACGGGGTGGAAACACCATATATTTT
TRBD2	TRBV9	TRBJ2-1	CASSVAPSGGDHNEQFF	TGTGCCAGCAGCGTAGCGCCTAGCGGGGGGGATCACAATGAGCAGTTCTTC
-	TRBV19	TRBJ1-4	CASSIRSANEKLFF	TGTGCCAGTAGTATCCGCAGCGCTAATGAAAAACTGTTTTTT
TRBD1	TRBV7-2	TRBJ2-7	CASSRTPGTAYEQYF	TGTGCCAGCAGCCGGACTCCCGGGACAGCCTACGAGCAGTACTTC
-	TRBV6-6	TRBJ1-6	CASSYSGGPNSPLHF	TGTGCCAGCAGTTACTCCGGCGGCCCTAATTCACCCCTCCACTTT
-	TRBV28	TRBJ1-4	CASSSLATLGGEKLFF	TGTGCCAGCAGTTCCCTTGCCACCCTGGGAGGTGAAAAACTGTTTTTT
TRBD2	TRBV6-5	TRBJ2-6	CASSPGGAGANVLTF	TGTGCCAGCAGCCCCGGGGGGGCTGGGGCCAACGTCCTGACTTTC
-	TRBV30	TRBJ1-2	CAWSVGQNYGYTF	TGTGCCTGGAGTGTAGGACAGAACTATGGCTACACCTTC
TRBD1	TRBV10-2	TRBJ2-5	CASSELTGVGQETQYF	TGCGCCAGCAGTGAGTTGACAGGGGTGGGCCAAGAGACCCAGTACTTC
-	TRBV13	TRBJ1-1	CASKWGRTEAFF	TGTGCCAGCAAGTGGGGGCGTACTGAAGCTTTCTTT
TRBD2	TRBV7-7	TRBJ2-3	CASSYGLAAPDTQYF	TGTGCCAGCAGCTATGGACTAGCGGCACCAGATACGCAGTATTTT
-	TRBV18	TRBJ1-1	CASSKGEGSEAFF	TGTGCCAGCTCTAAAGGGGAGGGGTCTGAAGCTTTCTTT
TRBD1	TRBV5-1	TRBJ2-5	CASSPLGQGLRETQYF	TGCGCCAGCAGCCCACTAGGACAGGGGCTCCGGGAGACCCAGTACTTC
TRBD1	TRBV5-1	TRBJ2-5	CASSLGDRAEWETQYF	TGCGCCAGCAGCTTGGGGGACAGGGCGGAGTGGGAGACCCAGTACTTC
TRBD1	TRBV7-9	TRBJ2-7	CASSPPQRSLDREDHEQYF	TGTGCCAGCAGCCCGCCCCAAAGGTCGCTAGACAGGGAAGACCACGAGCAGTACTTC
-	TRBV27	TRBJ2-7	CASSLQGWGSYEQYF	TGTGCCAGCAGTTTACAGGGATGGGGCTCCTACGAGCAGTACTTC
-	TRBV27	TRBJ1-1	CASSIQENTEAFF	TGTGCCAGCAGTATACAGGAGAACACTGAAGCTTTCTTT
-	TRBV21-1	TRBJ1-2	CASSKVGGIDYGYTF	TGTGCCAGCAGCAAAGTTGGGGGGATTGACTATGGCTACACCTTC